The 24 T cell receptor beta chains presented below share a single source sample, sequenced in a study of cytomegalovirus exposure and HLA in healthy donors. PCR primers comprised 60 Vbeta and 13 Jbeta primers. Method: immunoSEQ multiplex PCR; TCRdb's copy keeps in-frame clones and lacks some. The table includes around 190,000 clones, 70% to 90% detected once. Source material: PBMCs. Every receptor here comes from a woman between 18 and 29 years old in good health and CMV-seronegative.

J is TRBJ2-1 and V is TRBV7-9; D may be TRBD1 (6 bases). There are 17 residues in the CDR3. The V end lost 5 bases, the J end lost 6 bases, and 23 bases lay between the germline ends. The V gene's germline CDR1 is SEHNR and CDR2 FQNEAQ (reference sequence). The CDR3 DNA reads as TGTGCCAGCAGCCCTACTAAAGACAGGCGGCGCTCCAATGAGCAGTTCTTC. Translation gives CASSPTKDRRRSNEQFF.

The rearrangement links TRBV7-9 to TRBJ1-2; TRBD1 might be the D (6 bases). The V and J ends lost 4 bases and 5 bases respectively, with 17 bases between them. Germline V gives CDR1 SEHNR, CDR2 FQNEAQ (reference sequence). The CDR3 has 15 amino acids. Written as DNA, the CDR3 is TGTGCCAGCAGCTCCCGGGACACCTTGCTTTATGGCTACACCTTC. Translated: CASSSRDTLLYGYTF.

CDR3 in DNA: TGCAGCGTTAACAGGGGGGGGTTGAATGAGCAGTTCTTC. Translated: CSVNRGGLNEQFF. This chain links TRBV29-1 with TRBJ2-1; tentatively, D is TRBD1 (8 bases). This CDR3 region has 13 residues. V dropped 5 bases and J dropped 7 bases, with 15 bases sitting between them. Germline values: CDR1 SQVTM, CDR2 ANQGSEA.

The chain has TRBV7-9 and TRBJ1-1; maybe TRBD1 (5 bases). CDR1 is SEHNR and CDR2 is FQNEAQ in the germline V gene (reference sequence). V lost 2 bases, J lost 6 bases, and 13 bases lay in between. The CDR3 loop spans 14 amino acids. The DNA for the CDR3 is TGTGCCAGCAGCTTATTGGGGGGTTCCCCTGAAGCTTTCTTT. Translated: CASSLLGGSPEAFF.

This chain joins TRBV19 and TRBJ2-1; 9 positions match TRBD2. Germline V lookup: CDR1 LNHDA, CDR2 SQIVND (reference sequence). V trimming: 4 bases; J trimming: 4 bases; junction bases outside the gene matches: 11. This CDR3 region has 17 residues. The chain's CDR3 is CASSRPPGTSIYNEQFF. CDR3 in DNA: TGTGCCAGTAGTAGGCCCCCTGGGACTAGCATTTACAATGAGCAGTTCTTC.

The chain combines TRBV5-1 with TRBJ1-1; D is unclear. Looked up from germline, CDR1 is SGHRS and CDR2 is YFSETQ. The CDR3 has 14 residues. V was pared by 3 bases and J by 3 bases, with 12 bases between. DNA of the CDR3: TGCGCCAGCAGCTCCTTAGGTGGAGACACTGAAGCTTTCTTT. It encodes CASSSLGGDTEAFF.

This clone has more than one count but fewer than ten. The chain combines TRBV5-6 with TRBJ1-1, with D possibly matching TRBD1 (6 bases). Per the germline V gene, CDR1 is SGHDT and CDR2 is YYEEEE. Trimming cost V 0 bases and J 11 bases, with 11 bases left between them. The CDR3 runs to 12 residues. CDR3 sequence reads: CASSLEGVRAFF. As DNA, the CDR3 is TGTGCCAGCAGCTTGGAGGGGGTGAGGGCTTTCTTT.

This clone was recorded a few times. The rearrangement joins TRBV5-5 to TRBJ2-2; D perhaps matches TRBD1 (5 bases). The V end lost 2 bases, the J end lost 1 base, and 15 bases lay between the germline ends. Germline V gene data show CDR1 as SGHKS and CDR2 as YYEKEE (reference sequence). The CDR3 is made up of 17 amino acids. The CDR3 nucleotides are TGTGCCAGCAGCTTTTTCCCGACAGCCGAGAACACCGGGGAGCTGTTTTTT. This gives the protein CASSFFPTAENTGELFF.

This chain uses TRBV7-2 with TRBJ2-3; D perhaps matches TRBD1 (5 bases). The CDR3 runs to 16 residues. The V and J ends lost 2 bases and 2 bases respectively, with 14 bases between them. Germline CDR1 is SGHTA and CDR2 is FQGNSA. The CDR3 coding sequence is TGTGCCAGCAGCTTAAGGGCAGGGTGGAACACAGATACGCAGTATTTT. It yields the protein CASSLRAGWNTDTQYF.

The rearrangement uses TRBV5-6 and TRBJ1-1; 9 nucleotides align to TRBD1. Germline CDR1 SGHDT, CDR2 YYEEEE. The CDR3 runs 12 residues. J was trimmed by 7 bases and V by 7 bases; bases with no gene match: 5. CDR3 sequence reads: CASGTGGIEAFF. The CDR3 DNA sequence: TGTGCCAGCGGAACAGGGGGCATTGAAGCTTTCTTT.

This clone appeared a few times. This chain uses TRBV11-2 with TRBJ2-7; 10 bases agree with TRBD2. Per germline, CDR1 SGHAT and CDR2 FQNNGV. The CDR3 spans 15 residues. V trimming: 11 bases; J trimming: 4 bases; junction bases outside the gene matches: 14. CDR3 nucleotides: TGTGCCGGGCGCCCCGGGGTAGCGGGAGGTTACGAGCAGTACTTC. This translates into CAGRPGVAGGYEQYF.

The chain has TRBV7-6 and TRBJ2-5, with a tentative D call TRBD1 (6 bases). The germline CDR1 and CDR2 sequences are SGHVS and FNYEAQ. Trimming stripped 4 bases from V and 4 bases from J, with 13 bases between. CDR3 length: 14 amino acids. The CDR3 coding sequence is TGTGCCAGCAGCTCCACAAGGACAGCAGAGACCCAGTACTTC. Translation: CASSSTRTAETQYF.

This clone turned up a few times. The V and J genes are TRBV15 and TRBJ1-2; a possible D gene is TRBD1 (6 bases). The V gene's germline CDR1 is LNHNV and CDR2 YYDKDF (reference sequence). The CDR3 loop spans 15 amino acids. Trimming left V 4 bases short and J 2 bases short, with 14 bases between. This chain's CDR3 is CATSIRIQGNYGYTF. The CDR3 nucleotides are TGTGCCACCAGCATAAGGATACAGGGAAACTATGGCTACACCTTC. The full variable domain, in which reference TRBV15 and TRBJ1-2 provide the parts outside the CDR3, is DAMVIQNPRYQVTQFGKPVTLSCSQTLNHNVMYWYQQKSSQAPKLLFHYYDKDFNNEADTPDNFQSRRPNTSFCFLDIRSPGLGDTAMYLCATSIRIQGNYGYTFGSGTRLTVV.

This clone was seen a handful of times. The gene calls are TRBV30 and TRBJ2-5; 9 bases line up with TRBD2. This CDR3 has 14 amino acids. V was clipped by 2 bases and J by 6 bases; unmatched bases: 7. Germline CDR1 is GTSNPN and CDR2 is SVGIG (reference sequence). The CDR3 DNA follows: TGTGCCTGGAGTAACCTAGCGGGATCGCAGACCCAGTACTTC. It is translated as CAWSNLAGSQTQYF.

V and J are TRBV9 and TRBJ2-1, with 7 nucleotides matching TRBD1. CDR1 is SGDLS, CDR2 YYNGEE, per germline. The CDR3 loop spans 16 amino acids. The V gene end was trimmed by 3 bases and the J gene end by 0 bases; junction bases not matched to a gene: 6. In DNA form, the CDR3 reads TGTGCCAGCAGCGCGACAGGGTCCACCTCCTACAATGAGCAGTTCTTC. The encoded protein is CASSATGSTSYNEQFF.

The rearrangement joins TRBV7-9 to TRBJ2-3, with 11 bases identical to TRBD2. The V gene's germline CDR1 is SEHNR and CDR2 FQNEAQ (reference sequence). The CDR3 sequence is 17 residues long. Trimming at V came to 4 bases and at J to 2 bases, leaving 8 bases not matched to a gene. CDR3 DNA: TGTGCCAGCAGCTACTCTAGCGGGGGGCCGAACACAGATACGCAGTATTTT. Amino acids: CASSYSSGGPNTDTQYF.

This clone was seen only once. The chain is built from TRBV11-2 and TRBJ2-3; D unclear. The CDR3 covers 15 residues. Trimming took 5 bases from V and 0 from J, leaving 12 bases between them. Germline CDR1 reads SGHAT; CDR2 reads FQNNGV. For the CDR3, the DNA is TGTGCCAGCAGCCGATCTATTCCTAGCACAGATACGCAGTATTTT. Its protein is CASSRSIPSTDTQYF.

The chain employs TRBV5-1 and TRBJ2-3; D might be TRBD2 (5 bases). This CDR3 region has 12 residues. Per germline, CDR1 SGHRS and CDR2 YFSETQ. Trimming took off 7 bases at V and 6 bases at J, with 12 bases between the two ends. The CDR3 loop reads CASSRGGDTQYF. CDR3 nucleotides: TGCGCCAGCTCCCGAGGCGGGGATACGCAGTATTTT.

The chain is built from TRBV11-1 and TRBJ1-2; TRBD1 matches 8 bases. The V gene's germline CDR1 is SGHAT and CDR2 FQDESV (reference sequence). Unmatched junction bases numbered 6, after V lost 5 bases and J lost 4 bases. This CDR3 has 14 residues. DNA for the CDR3: TGTGCCAGCAGCGGAGAGGACAGGGCCTATGGCTACACCTTC. Translated, it gives CASSGEDRAYGYTF.

The rearrangement joins TRBV7-9 to TRBJ2-1, with a weak D call TRBD2 (6 bases). Germline V gene data show CDR1 as SEHNR and CDR2 as FQNEAQ (reference sequence). CDR3 length equals 15 residues. V shed 5 bases and J shed 6 bases, with 17 bases lying between them. In DNA form, the CDR3 reads TGTGCCAGCAGCCCGCCCGGGGGTATGGGCAATGAGCAGTTCTTC. It yields the protein CASSPPGGMGNEQFF.

The chain is built from TRBV4-1 and TRBJ1-2; TRBD1 aligns across 9 bases. The length of the CDR3 is 15 residues. The germline CDR1 and CDR2 sequences are MGHRA and YSYEKL. The V and J ends lost 1 base and 4 bases, in that order; junction bases with no gene match: 4. In DNA form, the CDR3 reads TGCGCCAGCAGCCAAGGGACAGGGGAGATCTATGGCTACACCTTC. Amino acid sequence: CASSQGTGEIYGYTF.

J is TRBJ1-1 and V is TRBV5-1, with 8 bases fitting TRBD1. The V and J ends lost 4 bases and 3 bases, in that order; junction bases with no gene match: 11. The germline V gene encodes CDR1 SGHRS and CDR2 YFSETQ. The CDR3 contains 16 residues. In DNA form, the CDR3 reads TGCGCCAGCAGCGTGGCCCCGGGACAGGCGGACACTGAAGCTTTCTTT. This translates into CASSVAPGQADTEAFF.

This clone was observed a single time. The chain links TRBV10-3 to TRBJ1-5, with TRBD1 identical over 8 bases. CDR1 and CDR2 (germline): ENHRY, SYGVKD. There are 16 residues in the CDR3. Trimming at V came to 0 bases and at J to 5 bases, leaving 6 bases not matched to a gene. In DNA form, the CDR3 reads TGTGCCATCAGTGAGTCTGGACAGGGAGTGCATCAGCCCCAGCATTTT. It codes for CAISESGQGVHQPQHF.

A note on this clone: This sample includes further DNA sequences coding for the same CDR3. This rearrangement joins TRBV30 to TRBJ1-5; D unclear. V was shortened by 0 bases and J by 7 bases, with 10 bases between the two germline ends. CDR1 and CDR2 (germline): GTSNPN, SVGIG (reference sequence). CDR3 length equals 13 residues. The chain's CDR3 is CAWSVRGNQPQHF. DNA of the CDR3: TGTGCCTGGAGTGTACGAGGGAACCAGCCCCAGCATTTT.